Below are 15 T cell receptor beta chains sequenced from a single sample in a study of blood T cell repertoires in COVID-19. Clones were sequenced by immunoSEQ multiplex PCR, and TCRdb holds only the in-frame ones, with some missing. The sample has under 150,000 clones; about 83% are singletons. Sequenced sample: peripheral blood. Every receptor here comes from a human donor in a cohort sampled during active COVID-19.

The V gene is TRBV20-1, the J gene TRBJ1-1; 7 bases are shared with TRBD1. The CDR3 totals 11 residues. The J segment lost 5 bases and the V segment lost 6 bases, leaving 3 bases of the junction unmatched. In germline, CDR1 is DFQATT, CDR2 SNEGSKA (reference sequence). CDR3 DNA sequence: TGCAGTGCGGGACAGCGGACTGAAGCTTTCTTT. It yields the protein CSAGQRTEAFF.

The chain carries TRBV19 and TRBJ1-2, with TRBD1 identical over 7 bases. After removal of 7 bases from V and 4 bases from J, the junction contained 9 bases not matched to a gene. Germline lookup yields CDR1 LNHDA and CDR2 SQIVND (reference sequence). This CDR3 has 14 amino acids. This CDR3 reads CASNHLQGTYGYTF. The CDR3 bases are TGTGCCAGTAATCATTTACAGGGGACCTATGGCTACACCTTC.

The chain uses TRBV25-1 and TRBJ1-1; weak D call: TRBD1 (5 bases). V lost 3 bases, J lost 10 bases, and 9 bases lay in between. Germline V gives CDR1 MGHDK, CDR2 SYGVNS. The CDR3 length is 11 residues. CDR3 DNA: TGTGCCAGCAGTGATCAGGGAAGAGCTTTCTTT. Translated: CASSDQGRAFF.

This clone was observed a few times. The chain has TRBV10-1 and TRBJ2-2; possible D gene TRBD2, 5 bases. Trimming stripped 6 bases from V and 3 bases from J, with 5 bases between. Per germline, CDR1 WNHNN and CDR2 SYGVQD (reference sequence). The length of the CDR3 is 12 residues. The CDR3, as DNA: TGCGCCAGCAGCGGGGACACCGGGGAGCTGTTTTTT. It specifies CASSGDTGELFF.

The rearrangement joins TRBV19 to TRBJ2-2, with TRBD2 identical over 14 bases. The CDR3 sequence is 16 residues long. The J segment lost 4 bases and the V segment lost 6 bases, leaving 4 bases of the junction unmatched. Per germline, CDR1 LNHDA and CDR2 SQIVND (reference sequence). The CDR3 DNA reads as TGTGCCAGTAGCAGGACTAGCGGGGGGACCACCGGGGAGCTGTTTTTT. Protein product: CASSRTSGGTTGELFF.

The rearrangement joins TRBV5-1 to TRBJ2-1; 12 bases are shared with TRBD1. Trimming at V came to 2 bases and at J to 7 bases, leaving 7 bases not matched to a gene. Germline V CDR1 and CDR2: SGHRS, YFSETQ. The CDR3 runs to 16 residues. The CDR3 DNA is TGCGCCAGCAGCTTATCCGGGACAGGGGGCCGGAATGAGCAGTTCTTC. Amino acid sequence: CASSLSGTGGRNEQFF.

Details on this clone: A read error may explain this, as a much larger clone is one base away. This sample also contains other DNA sequences that code for the same CDR3. DNA of the CDR3: TGTGCCAGCAGTGGATTCATTAGGGGGCGAATCTCAGATACGCAGTATTTT. Translated: CASSGFIRGRISDTQYF. The chain links TRBV27 to TRBJ2-3, with 7 positions matching TRBD1. V dropped 5 bases and J dropped 4; count of bases not matched to a gene: 15. The CDR3 runs to 17 residues. Germline V gene data show CDR1 as MNHEY and CDR2 as SMNVEV (reference sequence).

The chain has TRBV9 and TRBJ2-3, with 9 positions matching TRBD2. This CDR3 spans 14 amino acids. V shed 4 bases, J shed 5 bases, and the junction held 5 bases outside the gene matches. CDR1 and CDR2 from the germline V gene are SGDLS and YYNGEE. This CDR3 is CASSLGGGVDTQYF. DNA of the CDR3: TGTGCCAGCAGCCTCGGCGGGGGGGTAGATACGCAGTATTTT.

The V gene is TRBV5-1, the J gene TRBJ2-2, with 9 bases identical to TRBD1. J lost 2 bases, V lost 2 bases, and 4 bases had no gene match. Germline loops: CDR1 SGHRS, CDR2 YFSETQ. CDR3 length: 16 amino acids. The CDR3, as DNA: TGCGCCAGCAGCTTATGGACAGGGGATAACACCGGGGAGCTGTTTTTT. As protein: CASSLWTGDNTGELFF.

This clone showed up just once. The chain has TRBV19 and TRBJ2-1, with 12 bases matching TRBD1. The V segment lost 6 bases and the J segment 9 bases; nucleotides outside the gene matches: 6. The CDR3 is made up of 14 amino acids. Germline V CDR1 and CDR2: LNHDA, SQIVND (reference sequence). The CDR3 spells CASSGTGGVGEQFF. In DNA, the CDR3 is TGTGCCAGTAGCGGGACAGGGGGCGTCGGTGAGCAGTTCTTC.

A few counts support this clone. The chain carries TRBV4-1 and TRBJ1-3; D uncertain. Trimming cost V 4 bases and J 1 base, with 5 bases left between them. CDR1 MGHRA and CDR2 YSYEKL come from the germline V gene. The CDR3 length is 13 residues. CDR3 residues: CASSRASGNTIYF. The CDR3 DNA follows: TGCGCCAGCAGCCGCGCTTCTGGAAACACCATATATTTT.

V and J are TRBV19 and TRBJ2-1, with D perhaps TRBD2 (6 bases). CDR3 length equals 12 residues. The V gene's germline CDR1 is LNHDA and CDR2 SQIVND (reference sequence). V lost 3 bases, J lost 10 bases, and 10 bases lay in between. The CDR3 sequence: CASSIGGYEQFF. For the CDR3, the DNA is TGTGCCAGTAGTATTGGGGGGTACGAGCAGTTCTTC.

This chain links TRBV29-1 with TRBJ2-7; weak D call: TRBD2 (5 bases). Germline V lookup: CDR1 SQVTM, CDR2 ANQGSEA. Between the trimmed V and J ends, which lost 1 base and 2 bases, there was a span of 9 bases. The CDR3 extends over 13 amino acids. Here the CDR3 reads CSVEVTGTYEQYF. CDR3 nucleotides: TGCAGCGTTGAAGTTACGGGGACCTACGAGCAGTACTTC.

This chain connects TRBV5-1 to TRBJ2-5, with TRBD2 identical over 11 bases. The CDR3 runs 16 residues. Germline CDR1 SGHRS, CDR2 YFSETQ. V trimming: 4 bases; J trimming: 2 bases; junction bases outside the gene matches: 7. CDR3 bases: TGCGCCAGCAGCCCCGGACTAGCGGGCTTACAAGAGACCCAGTACTTC. Translating gives CASSPGLAGLQETQYF.

The V and J genes are TRBV12-5 and TRBJ2-3; TRBD2 matches at 10 bases. V was clipped by 7 bases and J by 7 bases; unmatched bases: 8. Germline assignment: CDR1 LGHNT and CDR2 FRNRAP. The CDR3 is made up of 14 amino acids. The DNA of the CDR3 is TGTGCTAGTGCCCTAGCGGGGGCCCCGTATACGCAGTATTTT. This encodes CASALAGAPYTQYF.